This T cell receptor (beta chain) was identified during a study of cytomegalovirus exposure and HLA in healthy donors. Study observations and caveats: A cluster of highly shared sequence variants was likely a sequencing artifact. In terms of immune exposure information, only CMV serostatus was available. Analysis was carried out at a later point, and it linked a missense DCLRE1C variant to TCR beta V- and J-gene trimming. A few V segments could not be told apart, such as TRBV6-2 and TRBV6-3, and were left out.

The J segment lost 0 bases and the V segment lost 6 bases, leaving 5 bases of the junction unmatched. Germline-derived CDR1 and CDR2 are SGDLS and YYNGEE. The CDR3 runs to 15 residues. As to this clone: The antigen is undetermined.

60 Vbeta and 13 Jbeta primers were used in PCR. Clones were sequenced by immunoSEQ multiplex PCR, and TCRdb holds only the in-frame ones, with some missing. This table has hundreds of thousands of clones, 85% to 90% appearing once. This clonotype was sampled from a woman under 30 in good health and CMV-seronegative. The sequenced material came from PBMCs. V is TRBV9 and J is TRBJ1-4; TRBD1 agrees at 7 bases. Here the CDR3 reads CASTSQGTTNEKLFF. The CDR3 DNA reads TGTGCCAGCACCTCACAGGGGACAACTAATGAAAAACTGTTTTTT.